This passage covers 7 T cell receptor beta chains from one sample sequenced in a study of T cells in Graves' hyperthyroidism and ophthalmopathy. Amplified regions were TCR beta CDR3 sequences from RNA transcripts. HTBI primers were the set used in a first-round RT-PCR of the TCR CDR3. TCRdb fed the multiplex PCR reads into MiXCR, producing one record per CDR3 protein. The sample records some 370,000 distinct CDR3 sequences, 11% to 15% being singletons. Sample: blood. The receptors stem from a man aged 45-65 years with Graves' ophthalmopathy.

This clonotype was counted many times. This rearrangement joins TRBV12-3 or TRBV12-4 to TRBJ1-3; D ambiguous. The CDR3 totals 14 residues. The V end lost 6 bases, the J end lost 3 bases, and 12 bases lay between the germline ends. CDR3 DNA sequence: TGTGCCAGCAGGCAGGACCTAAGTGGAAACACCATATATTTT. Translation gives CASRQDLSGNTIYF.

This clonotype was found many times. The gene calls are TRBV10-3 and TRBJ1-5, with a possible D match to TRBD1 (5 bases). CDR3 length equals 13 residues. Germline CDR1 is ENHRY and CDR2 is SYGVKD. The V end was cut by 8 bases, the J end by 0 bases, with 8 bases between. The CDR3: CAIGGGSNQPQHF. The CDR3 bases are TGTGCCATCGGGGGGGGTAGCAATCAGCCCCAGCATTTT.

This clonotype has ten or more counts. V usage is TRBV15 and J usage is TRBJ2-1, with a tentative D call TRBD2 (5 bases). CDR3 length: 13 amino acids. Germline CDR1 is LNHNV and CDR2 is YYDKDF (reference sequence). Trimming stripped 4 bases from V and 10 bases from J, with 14 bases between. The DNA of the CDR3 is TGTGCCACCAGCATCCCCGGAGGTTGGGAGCAGTTCTTC. Translated: CATSIPGGWEQFF.

This clonotype has ten or more counts. V gene TRBV11-1 combines with J gene TRBJ2-5, with D perhaps matching TRBD1 (6 bases). CDR3 size: 17 residues. V was shortened by 5 bases and J by 3 bases, with 22 bases between the two germline ends. In germline, CDR1 is SGHAT, CDR2 FQDESV (reference sequence). CDR3 coding DNA: TGTGCCAGCAGCCACAGGGAAGTGGGCGGTTTGGAAGAGACCCAGTACTTC. Its translation: CASSHREVGGLEETQYF.

V is TRBV28 and J is TRBJ2-2; perhaps TRBD1 as D (5 bases). CDR1 and CDR2 (germline): MDHEN, SYDVKM. The CDR3 spans 12 residues. V was cut by 10 bases and J by 5 bases, with 11 bases left in between. The CDR3 here is CATDSWTGELFF. The CDR3 nucleotides are TGTGCCACAGACAGTTGGACCGGGGAGCTGTTTTTT.

This clonotype was counted many times. V and J are TRBV7-9 and TRBJ2-7, with 10 positions matching TRBD2. Per germline, CDR1 SEHNR and CDR2 FQNEAQ (reference sequence). The CDR3 sequence is 14 residues long. Trimming took 5 bases from V and 1 from J; bases not matched to a gene: 2. CDR3 DNA: TGTGCCAGCAGCGCGACTAGCGGGTCCTACGAGCAGTACTTC. Amino acids: CASSATSGSYEQYF.

The chain has TRBV7-8 and TRBJ2-2; TRBD1 is a possible D gene (5 bases). V was clipped by 1 base and J by 7 bases, with 10 bases between them. CDR3 length: 14 residues. Germline CDR1 reads SGHVS; CDR2 reads FQNEAQ. The CDR3 nucleotides read TGTGCCAGCAGCTTAGGCAGGGCTAGCGGGGAGCTGTTTTTT. This encodes CASSLGRASGELFF.